Each of the 17 T cell receptor beta chains below was sequenced from the same sample in a study of cytomegalovirus exposure and HLA in healthy donors. The PCR employed 60 Vbeta primers together with 13 Jbeta primers. Profiling relied on immunoSEQ multiplex PCR, and the TCRdb table lists in-frame clones only, not all of them. The table has about 160,000 clones, about 80% seen once; the top ten hold approximately 1.5%. What was sequenced was PBMCs. These receptors were taken from a girl aged 5 to 17 in good health and CMV-seropositive.

CDR3 nucleotides: TGTGCCAGCAGCCTCCGGACTAGCGGATTCTACAATGAGCAGTTCTTC. Protein: CASSLRTSGFYNEQFF. The V call is TRBV7-9, the J call TRBJ2-1, with 10 bases identical to TRBD2. Germline V lookup: CDR1 SEHNR, CDR2 FQNEAQ (reference sequence). The CDR3 is 16 residues long. Unmatched junction bases numbered 7, after V lost 5 bases and J lost 3 bases.

The genes are TRBV19 and TRBJ1-1; 7 bases are a match to TRBD1. Trimming at V came to 6 bases and at J to 1 base, leaving 8 bases not matched to a gene. Looked up from germline, CDR1 is LNHDA and CDR2 is SQIVND (reference sequence). CDR3 length equals 15 residues. The CDR3 is CASRLTGYTNTEAFF. The CDR3 region has the DNA TGTGCCAGTAGGTTGACAGGGTACACGAACACTGAAGCTTTCTTT.

V and J are TRBV6-5 and TRBJ2-7, with TRBD1 matching over 7 bases. CDR1 and CDR2 (germline): MNHEY, SVGAGI. The ends lost 6 bases at V and 1 base at J; junction bases unmatched: 9. The CDR3 contains 15 residues. The CDR3 is CASSPDRVRSYEQYF. The CDR3 nucleotides read TGTGCCAGCAGCCCCGACAGGGTAAGGTCCTACGAGCAGTACTTC.

In its sample, this clone was seen once. V usage is TRBV5-1 and J usage is TRBJ2-3, with TRBD1 identical over 11 bases. The CDR3 has 15 residues. Germline CDR1 and CDR2: SGHRS and YFSETQ. V trimming: 7 bases; J trimming: 4 bases; junction bases outside the gene matches: 8. CDR3 protein: CASERTGGSPDTQYF. In nucleotides, the CDR3 is TGCGCCAGCGAGAGGACAGGGGGCTCGCCAGATACGCAGTATTTT.

Worth noting for this clone: One junction end disagrees with the germline gene, perhaps due to a read error. Other DNA sequences in the sample encode the same CDR3. The CDR3 region has the DNA TGTGCCAGCAGCCAAGAGGGACAGGGGGCCGGTGTGCAGTTCTTC. Translation gives CASSQEGQGAGVQFF. The V gene is TRBV4-1, the J gene TRBJ2-1; 12 bases fit TRBD1. Germline V gene data show CDR1 as MGHRA and CDR2 as YSYEKL. The CDR3 runs 15 residues.

The V gene is TRBV11-3, the J gene TRBJ2-1, with 8 nucleotides matching TRBD2. CDR3 size: 16 residues. CDR1 is SGHNT and CDR2 is YENEEA in the germline V gene. V was pared by 5 bases and J by 4 bases, with 10 bases of the junction left unmatched. CDR3 loop: CASSPHPRGVYNEQFF. CDR3 sequence (DNA): TGTGCCAGCAGCCCCCACCCGCGGGGGGTGTACAATGAGCAGTTCTTC.

DNA for the CDR3: TGTGCCACCAGCAGGGCGGGAGAGGGGACCTACGAGCAGTACTTC. It yields the protein CATSRAGEGTYEQYF. The chain combines TRBV15 with TRBJ2-7; 7 bases map to TRBD2. V was clipped by 3 bases and J by 2 bases; unmatched bases: 7. The CDR3 is 15 amino acids. CDR1 and CDR2 (germline): LNHNV, YYDKDF (reference sequence).

The chain combines TRBV10-2 with TRBJ2-7, with a weak D call TRBD2 (5 bases). The V end lost 3 bases, the J end lost 6 bases, and 15 bases lay between the germline ends. From germline, CDR1 is WSHSY and CDR2 SAAADI. This CDR3 comprises 14 residues. The DNA of the CDR3 is TGCGCCAGCAGTGATTCGGGGTATCTTTCCGAGCAGTACTTC. Residues: CASSDSGYLSEQYF.

The V gene is TRBV10-1, the J gene TRBJ2-3; 9 bases align to TRBD1. This CDR3 spans 15 amino acids. Per the germline V gene, CDR1 is WNHNN and CDR2 is SYGVQD (reference sequence). J gave up 2 bases and V 2 bases, and 2 bases lay outside the gene matches. The CDR3 bases are TGCGCCAGCAGTGAGGGGGACAGGGACACAGATACGCAGTATTTT. Translated: CASSEGDRDTDTQYF.

This clone was detected once. The chain uses TRBV4-3 and TRBJ2-1, with D perhaps TRBD1 (5 bases). Trimming took 0 bases from V and 5 from J, leaving 11 bases between them. The CDR3 loop spans 15 amino acids. The germline CDR1 and CDR2 sequences are LGHNA and YSLEER. DNA of the CDR3: TGCGCCAGCAGCCAAGATAGGGGTAGGCACAATGAGCAGTTCTTC. Amino acids: CASSQDRGRHNEQFF.

The genes are TRBV5-8 and TRBJ1-2; TRBD1 agrees at 8 bases. CDR3 size: 17 residues. V was pared by 0 bases and J by 7 bases, with 14 bases of the junction left unmatched. In germline, CDR1 is SGHTS, CDR2 YDEGEE. In DNA, the CDR3 is TGTGCCAGCAGCTTGGATCGGGGGGTCAGGGGGCGCGTTGGCTACACCTTC. Encoded protein: CASSLDRGVRGRVGYTF. Filled out from reference TRBV5-8 and TRBJ1-2, the complete variable domain reads EAGVTQSPTHLIKTRGQQATLRCSPISGHTSVYWYQQALGLGLQFLLWYDEGEERNRGNFPPRFSGRQFPNYSSELNVNALELEDSALYLCASSLDRGVRGRVGYTFGSGTRLTVV.

Concerning this clone: One junction end does not reproduce the germline sequence, and a read error may be involved. This rearrangement joins TRBV10-3 to TRBJ1-3; TRBD1 agrees at 9 bases. The CDR3 totals 12 residues. CDR1 ENHRY and CDR2 SYGVKD come from the germline V gene. The CDR3 spells CAISEGGQGLSF. DNA of the CDR3: TGTGCCATCAGTGAAGGGGGACAGGGCTTAAGTTTT.

This clone was counted a single time. The chain recombines TRBV9 with TRBJ2-2, with D possibly TRBD2 on 5 matching bases. The CDR3 covers 15 residues. V was pared by 3 bases and J by 5 bases, with 14 bases between. CDR1 SGDLS and CDR2 YYNGEE come from the germline V gene. CDR3 in amino acids: CASSAALRGTGELFF. CDR3 sequence (DNA): TGTGCCAGCAGCGCGGCGTTGCGAGGGACCGGGGAGCTGTTTTTT. The whole variable domain, remainder taken from reference TRBV9 and TRBJ2-2, is DSGVTQTPKHLITATGQRVTLRCSPRSGDLSVYWYQQSLDQGLQFLIQYYNGEERAKGNILERFSAQQFPDLHSELNLSSLELGDSALYFCASSAALRGTGELFFGEGSRLTVL.

This clone occurred once. The chain links TRBV9 to TRBJ2-7, with D perhaps TRBD2 (6 bases). V was clipped by 3 bases and J by 2 bases, with 21 bases between them. This CDR3 is 17 amino acids long. CDR1 is SGDLS, CDR2 YYNGEE, per germline. CDR3 in DNA: TGTGCCAGCAGCGCGGTACCGACCACCGGGGGTCCCTACGAGCAGTACTTC. This gives the protein CASSAVPTTGGPYEQYF.

This chain connects TRBV11-2 to TRBJ2-7; 10 bases line up with TRBD1. The germline gives CDR1 SGHAT, CDR2 FQNNGV. V trimming: 4 bases; J trimming: 4 bases; junction bases outside the gene matches: 13. The CDR3 has 17 residues. CDR3 amino acids: CASSSGQGLVGTYEQYF. The CDR3 DNA reads TGTGCCAGCAGCTCGGGACAGGGGCTAGTAGGGACGTACGAGCAGTACTTC.

This clone turned up a few times. This chain connects TRBV19 to TRBJ1-5; D remains ambiguous. The CDR3 totals 15 residues. Germline V gene lookup returns CDR1 LNHDA and CDR2 SQIVND (reference sequence). Trimming removed 1 base at V and 0 bases at J, with 7 bases between. The CDR3 reads CASSIVFNSNQPQHF. The CDR3 nucleotides read TGTGCCAGTAGTATAGTATTTAATAGCAATCAGCCCCAGCATTTT.

This clone was detected a few times. The chain links TRBV6-5 to TRBJ2-7; possible D gene TRBD1, 5 bases. The CDR3 length is 14 residues. Germline V gene lookup returns CDR1 MNHEY and CDR2 SVGAGI. Trimming took 2 bases from V and 3 from J, leaving 11 bases between them. The CDR3 here is CASSYDSSGYEQYF. The CDR3 DNA sequence: TGTGCCAGCAGTTACGACAGTTCTGGCTACGAGCAGTACTTC.